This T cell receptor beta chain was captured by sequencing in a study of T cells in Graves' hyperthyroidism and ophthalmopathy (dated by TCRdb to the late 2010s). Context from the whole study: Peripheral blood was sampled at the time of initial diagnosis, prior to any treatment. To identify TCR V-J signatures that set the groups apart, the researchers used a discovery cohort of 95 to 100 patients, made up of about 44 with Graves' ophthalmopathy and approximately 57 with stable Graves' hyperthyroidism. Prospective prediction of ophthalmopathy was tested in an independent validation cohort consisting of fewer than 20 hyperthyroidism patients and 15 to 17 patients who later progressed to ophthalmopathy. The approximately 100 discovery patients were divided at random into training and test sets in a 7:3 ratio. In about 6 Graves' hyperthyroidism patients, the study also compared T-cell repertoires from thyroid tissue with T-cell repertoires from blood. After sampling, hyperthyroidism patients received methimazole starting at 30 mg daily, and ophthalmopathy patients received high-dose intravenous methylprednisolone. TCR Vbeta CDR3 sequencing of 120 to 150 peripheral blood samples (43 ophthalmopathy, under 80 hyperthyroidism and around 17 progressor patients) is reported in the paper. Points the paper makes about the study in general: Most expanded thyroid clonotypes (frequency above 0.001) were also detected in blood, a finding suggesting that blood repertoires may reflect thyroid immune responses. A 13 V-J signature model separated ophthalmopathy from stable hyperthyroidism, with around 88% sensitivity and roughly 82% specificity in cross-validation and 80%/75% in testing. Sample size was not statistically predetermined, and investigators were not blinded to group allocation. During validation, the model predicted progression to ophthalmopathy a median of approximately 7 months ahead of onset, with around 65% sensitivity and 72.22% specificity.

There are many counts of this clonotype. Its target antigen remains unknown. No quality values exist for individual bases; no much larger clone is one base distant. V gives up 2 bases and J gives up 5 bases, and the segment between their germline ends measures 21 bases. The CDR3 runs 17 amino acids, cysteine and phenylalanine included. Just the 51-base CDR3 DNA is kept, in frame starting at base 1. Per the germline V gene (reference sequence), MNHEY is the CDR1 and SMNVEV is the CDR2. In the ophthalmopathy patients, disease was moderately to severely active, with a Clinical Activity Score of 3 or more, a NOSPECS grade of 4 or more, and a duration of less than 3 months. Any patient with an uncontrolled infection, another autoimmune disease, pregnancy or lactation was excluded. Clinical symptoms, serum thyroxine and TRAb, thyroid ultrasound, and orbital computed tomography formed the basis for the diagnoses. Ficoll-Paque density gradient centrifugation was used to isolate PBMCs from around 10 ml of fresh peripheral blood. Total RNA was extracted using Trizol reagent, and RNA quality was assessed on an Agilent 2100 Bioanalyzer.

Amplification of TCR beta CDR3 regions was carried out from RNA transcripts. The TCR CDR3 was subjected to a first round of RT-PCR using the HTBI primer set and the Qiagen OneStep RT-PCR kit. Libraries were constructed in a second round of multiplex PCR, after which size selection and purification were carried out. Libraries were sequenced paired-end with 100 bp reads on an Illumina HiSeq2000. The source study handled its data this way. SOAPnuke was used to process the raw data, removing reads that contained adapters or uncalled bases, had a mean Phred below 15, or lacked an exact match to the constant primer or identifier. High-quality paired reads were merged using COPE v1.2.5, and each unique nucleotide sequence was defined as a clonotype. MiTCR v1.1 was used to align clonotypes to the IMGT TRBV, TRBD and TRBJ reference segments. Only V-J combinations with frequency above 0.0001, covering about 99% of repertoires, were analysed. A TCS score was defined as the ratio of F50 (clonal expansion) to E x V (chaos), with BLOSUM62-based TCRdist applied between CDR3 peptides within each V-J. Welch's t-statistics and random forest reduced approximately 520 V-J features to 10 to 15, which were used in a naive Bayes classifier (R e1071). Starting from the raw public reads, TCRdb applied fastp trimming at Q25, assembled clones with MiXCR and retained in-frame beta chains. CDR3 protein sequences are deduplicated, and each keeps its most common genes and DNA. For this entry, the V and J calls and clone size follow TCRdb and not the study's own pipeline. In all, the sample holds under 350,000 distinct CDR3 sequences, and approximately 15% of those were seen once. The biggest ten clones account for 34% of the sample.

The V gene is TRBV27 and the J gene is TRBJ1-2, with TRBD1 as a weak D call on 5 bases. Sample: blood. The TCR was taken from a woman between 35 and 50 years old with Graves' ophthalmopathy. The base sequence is TGTGCCAGCAGTTTAAACCTGGAAGGGGTTTGGGGGTATGGCTACACCTTC. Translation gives CASSLNLEGVWGYGYTF.